This T cell receptor (beta chain) was recorded in a study of control samples from healthy donors and cancer patients. Only in-frame clones appear in the TCRdb table, and some are missing; sequencing was by immunoSEQ multiplex PCR. The table has approximately 83,000 clones, more than 85% seen once; the top ten hold 1.5%. The CDR3 is 14 residues long. Germline V CDR1 and CDR2: MNHEY, SMNVEV (reference sequence). V shed 3 bases and J shed 8 bases, with 14 bases lying between them. The sequenced sample was blood. The clonotype was recovered from a woman between 25 and 40 years old in good health. This chain links TRBV27 with TRBJ2-1, with a weak D call TRBD2 (7 bases). The CDR3 sequence is CASSLEGGRYEQFF. The CDR3 DNA reads TGTGCCAGCAGTTTGGAGGGGGGGAGATATGAGCAGTTCTTC.